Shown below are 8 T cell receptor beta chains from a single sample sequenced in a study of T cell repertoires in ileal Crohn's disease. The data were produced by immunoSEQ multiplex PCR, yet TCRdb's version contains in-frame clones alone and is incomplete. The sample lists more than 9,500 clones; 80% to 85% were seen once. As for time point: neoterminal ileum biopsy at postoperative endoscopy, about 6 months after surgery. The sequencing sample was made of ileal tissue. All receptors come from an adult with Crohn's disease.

The CDR3 nucleotides are TGTGCCAGCTCACCTCAGGGACAGGGGAAGATTGGTGGCTACACCTTC. Translated: CASSPQGQGKIGGYTF. The rearrangement joins TRBV18 to TRBJ1-2; 10 bases agree with TRBD1. Germline CDR1 is KGHSH and CDR2 is LQKENI. With V trimmed by 3 bases and J by 7 bases, 11 bases remained unmatched. The CDR3 extends over 16 amino acids. The variable domain in full, completed from reference TRBV18 and TRBJ1-2, reads NAGVMQNPRHLVRRRGQEARLRCSPMKGHSHVYWYRQLPEEGLKFMVYLQKENIIDESGMPKERFSAEFPKEGPSILRIQQVVRGDSAAYFCASSPQGQGKIGGYTFGSGTRLTVV.

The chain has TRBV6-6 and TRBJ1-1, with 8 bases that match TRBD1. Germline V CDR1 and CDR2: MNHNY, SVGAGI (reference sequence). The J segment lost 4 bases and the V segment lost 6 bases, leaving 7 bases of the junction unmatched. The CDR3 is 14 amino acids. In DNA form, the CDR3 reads TGTGCCAGCAGCGGACAGGGAAAGGCCACTGAAGCTTTCTTT. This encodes CASSGQGKATEAFF.

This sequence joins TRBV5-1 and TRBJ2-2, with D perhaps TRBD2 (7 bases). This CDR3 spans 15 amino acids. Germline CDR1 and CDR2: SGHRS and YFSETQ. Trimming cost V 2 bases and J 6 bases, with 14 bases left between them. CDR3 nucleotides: TGCGCCAGCAGCTTCCTGGCGGGGGCGTCCGGGGAGCTGTTTTTT. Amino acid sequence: CASSFLAGASGELFF.

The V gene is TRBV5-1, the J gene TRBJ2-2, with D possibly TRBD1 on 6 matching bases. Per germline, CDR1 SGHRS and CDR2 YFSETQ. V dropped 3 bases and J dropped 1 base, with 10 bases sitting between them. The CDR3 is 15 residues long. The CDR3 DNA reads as TGCGCCAGCAGCTCCGGACAGAGGAACACCGGGGAGCTGTTTTTT. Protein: CASSSGQRNTGELFF.

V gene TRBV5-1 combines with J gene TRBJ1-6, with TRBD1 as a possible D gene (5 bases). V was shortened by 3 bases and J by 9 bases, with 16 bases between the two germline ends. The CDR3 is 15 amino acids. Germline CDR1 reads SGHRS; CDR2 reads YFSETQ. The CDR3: CASSSGTAGGSPLHF. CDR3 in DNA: TGCGCCAGCAGCTCGGGAACAGCCGGGGGTTCACCCCTCCACTTT.

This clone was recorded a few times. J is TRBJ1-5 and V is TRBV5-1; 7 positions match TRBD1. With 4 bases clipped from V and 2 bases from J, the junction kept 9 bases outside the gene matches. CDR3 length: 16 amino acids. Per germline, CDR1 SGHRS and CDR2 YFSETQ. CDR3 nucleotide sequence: TGCGCCAGCAGCGACGGGACAGACCCGGGCAATCAGCCCCAGCATTTT. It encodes CASSDGTDPGNQPQHF.

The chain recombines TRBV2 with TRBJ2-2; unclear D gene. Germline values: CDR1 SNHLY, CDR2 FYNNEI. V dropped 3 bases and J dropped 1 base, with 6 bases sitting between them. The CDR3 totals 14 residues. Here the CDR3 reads CASSDRRNTGELFF. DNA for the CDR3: TGTGCCAGCAGTGATAGAAGGAACACCGGGGAGCTGTTTTTT.

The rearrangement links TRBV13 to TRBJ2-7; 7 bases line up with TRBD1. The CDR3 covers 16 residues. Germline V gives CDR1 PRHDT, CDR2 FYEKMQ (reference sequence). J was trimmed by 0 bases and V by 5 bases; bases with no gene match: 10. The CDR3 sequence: CASSIRQGLSSYEQYF. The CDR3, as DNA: TGTGCCAGCAGCATAAGACAGGGTTTGAGCTCCTACGAGCAGTACTTC.